These 2 T cell receptor beta chains came from one sample sequenced in a study of T cell changes during pregnancy in multiple sclerosis. Libraries were prepared by immunoSEQ multiplex PCR; TCRdb keeps only in-frame clonotypes and omits some of them. This sample has 35,000 to 55,000 clones; around 92% occur once, and the top ten carry approximately 1.2%. The sample was peripheral blood. The receptors were gathered from a female donor with multiple sclerosis, enrolled in a pregnancy study.

V is TRBV18 and J is TRBJ1-2; 7 bases are a match to TRBD1. The CDR3 runs 15 residues. Germline V CDR1 and CDR2: KGHSH, LQKENI. The ends lost 3 bases at V and 4 bases at J; junction bases unmatched: 8. This CDR3 is CASSPNTGVTYGYTF. The CDR3 DNA reads as TGTGCCAGCTCACCCAATACAGGGGTCACCTATGGCTACACCTTC.

This chain links TRBV11-2 with TRBJ2-1, with 11 positions matching TRBD2. Germline assignment: CDR1 SGHAT and CDR2 FQNNGV. The CDR3 has 18 amino acids. The ends lost 0 bases at V and 4 bases at J; junction bases unmatched: 8. CDR3 protein: CASSLDFASGRSYNEQFF. For the CDR3, the DNA is TGTGCCAGCAGCTTAGATTTCGCTAGCGGGAGGTCATACAATGAGCAGTTCTTC.